This T cell receptor beta chain stems from a study of T cell responses to AZD1222 COVID-19 vaccine. It was second doses at about 4 or about 12 weeks that were pooled. Germline CDR1 LNHDA, CDR2 SQIVND (reference sequence). There are 16 residues in the CDR3. V dropped 3 bases and J dropped 4; count of bases not matched to a gene: 12. Generated by immunoSEQ multiplex PCR, the TCRdb table keeps only in-frame clones and is missing some. The sample shows about 180,000 clones, roughly 94% of them seen only once. Concerning this clone: Its antigen remains unidentified.

General study points: Reports say nearly half of spike-specific TCRs go after unmutated variant regions. CD4 TCRs associated with vaccination spanned spike, dominating at 160-218 and 743-854. The donors showed a predominance of white British ancestry and of females, with possible underestimation of clonal diversity.

This chain connects TRBV19 to TRBJ2-7; 7 bases fit TRBD1. The sample consisted of peripheral blood, taken 28 days after the second AZD1222 dose. The sequence was collected from an adult who received the AZD1222 COVID-19 vaccine. The CDR3 region has the DNA TGTGCCAGTAGTATGGACCGAGGGGGCCTCTATTACGAGCAGTACTTC. Its translation: CASSMDRGGLYYEQYF.